This passage covers 22 T cell receptor beta chains from one sample sequenced in a study of T cells in Graves' hyperthyroidism and ophthalmopathy. The CDR3 regions of TCR beta were amplified from RNA transcripts. The TCR CDR3 first-round RT-PCR relied on the HTBI primer set. TCRdb used MiXCR to reprocess the multiplex PCR reads, holding one entry per CDR3 protein. The sample records 500,000 to 750,000 distinct CDR3 sequences, approximately 15% being singletons. The sequenced material came from blood. The receptors derive from a woman aged 18-35 years with Graves' ophthalmopathy.

There are many counts of this clonotype. The V call is TRBV28, the J call TRBJ1-1, with TRBD1 identical over 10 bases. This CDR3 spans 13 amino acids. CDR1 and CDR2 from the germline V gene are MDHEN and SYDVKM. The junction had 3 bases not matched to a gene; V was cut back by 5 bases and J by 6 bases. The CDR3 loop is CASSGQGDSEAFF. CDR3 nucleotide sequence: TGTGCCAGCAGTGGACAGGGGGACTCTGAAGCTTTCTTT.

J is TRBJ2-1 and V is TRBV9; 7 bases line up with TRBD2. Germline lookup yields CDR1 SGDLS and CDR2 YYNGEE. There are 15 residues in the CDR3. With 3 bases clipped from V and 5 bases from J, the junction kept 8 bases outside the gene matches. The DNA of the CDR3 is TGTGCCAGCAGCGCAGTGGGTGGGGGGGACAATGAGCAGTTCTTC. This gives the protein CASSAVGGGDNEQFF.

This clonotype has at least ten counts. This chain connects TRBV28 to TRBJ2-3; the match to TRBD1 covers 10 bases. Germline CDR1 MDHEN, CDR2 SYDVKM. The CDR3 length is 15 residues. The V segment lost 4 bases and the J segment 4 bases; nucleotides outside the gene matches: 5. The CDR3 DNA follows: TGTGCCAGCAGTTCCGCTGGGACAGGGGCAGATACGCAGTATTTT. Protein product: CASSSAGTGADTQYF.

J is TRBJ2-1 and V is TRBV27; a possible D gene is TRBD1 (6 bases). The CDR3 has 16 residues. Trimming pared 0 bases from V and 2 bases from J, leaving 11 bases between. The V gene's germline CDR1 is MNHEY and CDR2 SMNVEV (reference sequence). As DNA, the CDR3 is TGTGCCAGCAGTTTATCGGTAACAGGGCCCTACAATGAGCAGTTCTTC. Its translation is CASSLSVTGPYNEQFF.

This clonotype appeared many times. The chain joins TRBV20-1 to TRBJ1-5, with D possibly matching TRBD1 (6 bases). The V gene lost 4 bases and the J gene lost 4 bases, with 11 bases spanning the gap. The CDR3 contains 13 residues. CDR1 and CDR2 (germline): DFQATT, SNEGSKA (reference sequence). CDR3 loop: CSANGGLNQPQHF. The CDR3 DNA sequence: TGCAGTGCTAATGGGGGCCTAAATCAGCCCCAGCATTTT.

The CDR3 DNA follows: TGTGCCAGCAGCTCCACCGCGACAGGGGGTCGCACCTTC. Translating gives CASSSTATGGRTF. The chain links TRBV7-3 to TRBJ1-2; 9 bases line up with TRBD1. This CDR3 has 13 residues. Germline V gene lookup returns CDR1 SGHTA and CDR2 FQGTGA. V gave up 4 bases and J gave up 13 bases; unmatched junction bases: 10.

This clonotype was observed many times. V gene TRBV28 combines with J gene TRBJ2-2; TRBD2 aligns across 11 bases. Per the germline V gene, CDR1 is MDHEN and CDR2 is SYDVKM. After removal of 0 bases from V and 7 bases from J, the junction contained 7 bases not matched to a gene. The CDR3 runs to 17 residues. CDR3: CASSLWALAGGIGELFF. The CDR3 DNA is TGTGCCAGCAGTTTATGGGCCCTAGCGGGAGGAATCGGGGAGCTGTTTTTT.

This clonotype appeared many times. The CDR3, as DNA: TGTGCCAGCAGCTCGACTAGCGGGAGCTCCTACGAGCAGTACTTC. Protein: CASSSTSGSSYEQYF. The V gene is TRBV7-9, the J gene TRBJ2-7; 12 positions match TRBD2. The CDR3 contains 15 residues. CDR1 and CDR2 (germline): SEHNR, FQNEAQ (reference sequence). The J segment lost 0 bases and the V segment lost 4 bases, leaving 1 base of the junction unmatched. Drawing the rest from reference TRBV7-9 and TRBJ2-7, the complete variable domain is DTGVSQNPRHKITKRGQNVTFRCDPISEHNRLYWYRQTLGQGPEFLTYFQNEAQLEKSRLLSDRFSAERPKGSFSTLEIQRTEQGDSAMYLCASSSTSGSSYEQYFGPGTRLTVT.

This clonotype showed up just once. The gene calls are TRBV4-1 and TRBJ2-5; weak D call: TRBD2 (6 bases). Germline assignment: CDR1 MGHRA and CDR2 YSYEKL. This CDR3 has 14 amino acids. V was pared by 5 bases and J by 4 bases, with 14 bases between. Here the CDR3 reads CASSLVGGIETQYF. DNA of the CDR3: TGCGCCAGCAGCTTGGTCGGGGGAATAGAGACCCAGTACTTC.

This clonotype was counted many times. The chain carries TRBV2 and TRBJ1-1; D is perhaps TRBD1 (6 bases). Germline V CDR1 and CDR2: SNHLY, FYNNEI. V lost 1 base and J 6 bases, leaving 15 bases between the germline ends. The CDR3 has 15 residues. The CDR3, as DNA: TGTGCCAGCAGTGAAGAGGAACAGGGATACTCTGAAGCTTTCTTT. Translated, it gives CASSEEEQGYSEAFF. The full variable domain, completed using reference TRBV2 and TRBJ1-1, is EPEVTQTPSHQVTQMGQEVILRCVPISNHLYFYWYRQILGQKVEFLVSFYNNEISEKSEIFDDQFSVERPDGSNFTLKIRSTKLEDSAMYFCASSEEEQGYSEAFFGQGTRLTVV.

This clonotype has a count of ten or more. This chain links TRBV12-3 or TRBV12-4 with TRBJ2-5; 8 nucleotides align to TRBD1. The ends lost 4 bases at V and 5 bases at J; junction bases unmatched: 6. CDR3 size: 14 residues. The CDR3 DNA sequence: TGTGCCAGCAGTTACACAGGGGGAGGCGAGACCCAGTACTTC. Its protein is CASSYTGGGETQYF.

This chain links TRBV20-1 with TRBJ2-1; no clear D. CDR3 length: 12 residues. Per the germline V gene, CDR1 is DFQATT and CDR2 is SNEGSKA (reference sequence). Trimming took 5 bases from V and 6 from J, leaving 11 bases between them. In DNA form, the CDR3 reads TGCAGTGCTGACCGACAAATCAATGAGCAGTTCTTC. Its translation: CSADRQINEQFF.

The chain uses TRBV30 and TRBJ2-7, with 8 bases fitting TRBD2. V dropped 3 bases and J dropped 6; count of bases not matched to a gene: 10. Germline assignment: CDR1 GTSNPN and CDR2 SVGIG (reference sequence). The CDR3 is made up of 14 amino acids. The CDR3 region is CAWSGLAGGLEQYF. The CDR3 bases are TGTGCCTGGAGCGGACTGGCGGGAGGACTCGAGCAGTACTTC.

Ten or more counts support this clonotype. V usage is TRBV27 and J usage is TRBJ1-1; D is possibly TRBD1 (5 bases). The CDR3 loop spans 15 amino acids. V shed 5 bases and J shed 0 bases, with 13 bases lying between them. Looked up from germline, CDR1 is MNHEY and CDR2 is SMNVEV (reference sequence). CDR3 sequence (DNA): TGTGCCAGCAGTCCGTGGGGCGCCATGAACACTGAAGCTTTCTTT. Translated: CASSPWGAMNTEAFF.

This clonotype has only a few counts. The chain has TRBV27 and TRBJ2-7; 7 nucleotides line up with TRBD2. The CDR3 spans 17 residues. CDR1 and CDR2 (germline): MNHEY, SMNVEV (reference sequence). Trimming cost V 6 bases and J 2 bases; bases outside gene matches: 16. The CDR3 region has the DNA TGTGCCAGCAGGGGGGGTTTGTCGGGGGGAAATGCCTACGAGCAGTACTTC. This codes for CASRGGLSGGNAYEQYF.

In this sample, this clonotype turned up a few times. The CDR3 DNA follows: TGTGCCAGCAGTCCCAGGGGACTAGGCCACGAGCAGTACTTC. Protein sequence: CASSPRGLGHEQYF. The chain joins TRBV28 to TRBJ2-7, with 8 bases lining up with TRBD2. Germline loops: CDR1 MDHEN, CDR2 SYDVKM. The J segment lost 5 bases and the V segment lost 5 bases, leaving 8 bases of the junction unmatched. This CDR3 spans 14 amino acids.

This clonotype was observed at least ten times. This chain links TRBV24-1 with TRBJ2-2, with a weak D call TRBD1 (5 bases). CDR1 is KGHDR and CDR2 is SFDVKD in the germline V gene. Trimming took 4 bases from V and 1 from J, leaving 24 bases between them. This CDR3 spans 20 amino acids. The CDR3: CATSDQWADIGSENTGELFF. The CDR3 coding sequence is TGTGCCACCAGTGACCAATGGGCGGACATAGGAAGTGAGAACACCGGGGAGCTGTTTTTT.

This clonotype was recorded at least ten times. This chain connects TRBV6-2 or TRBV6-3 to TRBJ2-7; 8 positions match TRBD2. J lost 0 bases, V lost 8 bases, and 9 bases had no gene match. In germline, CDR1 is MNHEY, CDR2 SVGEGT. This CDR3 has 15 amino acids. The CDR3 here is CASGTYGTSSYEQYF. Written as DNA, the CDR3 is TGTGCCAGCGGAACATATGGGACTAGCTCCTACGAGCAGTACTTC.

This clonotype was recorded at least ten times. The chain combines TRBV6-2 or TRBV6-3 with TRBJ2-2, with no clear D. Germline V CDR1 and CDR2: MNHEY, SVGEGT. The length of the CDR3 is 13 residues. V gave up 5 bases and J gave up 5 bases, with 9 bases separating them. This chain's CDR3 is CASSPTVTGELFF. For the CDR3, the DNA is TGTGCCAGCAGTCCGACTGTTACCGGGGAGCTGTTTTTT.

The sample holds many counts of this clonotype. This chain uses TRBV28 with TRBJ1-4; D possibly corresponds to TRBD1 (6 bases). CDR3 size: 14 residues. The germline V and J ends were trimmed by 6 bases and 2 bases, with 10 bases remaining between them. CDR1 MDHEN and CDR2 SYDVKM come from the germline V gene. CDR3 residues: CASRRTGTNEKLFF. The CDR3 coding sequence is TGTGCCAGCAGACGTACAGGGACTAATGAAAAACTGTTTTTT.

This clonotype showed up just a few times. The chain is built from TRBV4-3 and TRBJ2-7, with 9 positions matching TRBD1. The CDR3 length is 16 residues. The trim removed 0 bases at V and 5 bases at J, leaving 8 bases unmatched. Germline assignment: CDR1 LGHNA and CDR2 YSLEER. In DNA, the CDR3 is TGCGCCAGCAGCCAAGAATCGGGACAGGGTAGCAACGAGCAGTACTTC. Its translation: CASSQESGQGSNEQYF.

The J gene is TRBJ2-7, the V gene TRBV12-3 or TRBV12-4; D possibly corresponds to TRBD1 (6 bases). The J call is uncertain, as TRBJ2-1 better fits the DNA end. The CDR3 length is 11 residues. The CDR3 DNA reads as TGTGCCAGCAGCACAGGGTACGAGCAGTTCTTC. As protein: CASSTGYEQFF.